Shown below are 28 T cell receptor beta chains from a single sample sequenced in a study of beta chain features in type 1 diabetes. Expressed TCRB transcripts were sequenced, since all the RNA that had been isolated was reverse transcribed. Sequencing was performed with immunoSEQ multiplex PCR; in TCRdb, only in-frame clones are kept and a portion is missing. This table holds approximately 120,000 clones, 40% found once. The sequencing input was stem cell memory CD4+ T cells from blood. The receptors were gathered from a young woman in good health.

The chain combines TRBV7-2 with TRBJ2-7; D is possibly TRBD2 (5 bases). Trimming stripped 2 bases from V and 2 bases from J, with 7 bases between. Germline V gene sequence: CDR1 SGHTA, CDR2 FQGNSA. This CDR3 is built from 13 residues. CDR3 nucleotide sequence: TGTGCCAGCAGCTTACTAGCCGCCTACGAGCAGTACTTC. Translated: CASSLLAAYEQYF.

The chain is built from TRBV9 and TRBJ2-5; 13 bases are shared with TRBD2. Germline-derived CDR1 and CDR2 are SGDLS and YYNGEE. This CDR3 has 19 residues. V shed 0 bases and J 5 bases; nucleotides not matched to a gene: 13. CDR3 region: CASSVGPTSGRAGSETQYF. The CDR3, as DNA: TGTGCCAGCAGCGTAGGGCCAACTAGCGGGAGGGCCGGATCCGAGACCCAGTACTTC.

The table lists this clone with a few counts. This chain connects TRBV6-6 to TRBJ1-5; D is undetermined. In germline, CDR1 is MNHNY, CDR2 SVGAGI (reference sequence). This CDR3 region has 14 residues. Trimming shortened V by 6 bases and J by 0 bases, and 9 bases separated the two germline ends. CDR3: CASRPRNSNQPQHF. CDR3 DNA: TGTGCCAGCAGACCCAGGAATAGCAATCAGCCCCAGCATTTT.

The chain is built from TRBV7-9 and TRBJ2-7, with D maybe TRBD2 (5 bases). V was trimmed by 1 base and J by 6 bases, leaving 13 bases between them. The length of the CDR3 is 14 residues. Germline V lookup: CDR1 SEHNR, CDR2 FQNEAQ (reference sequence). CDR3 sequence (DNA): TGTGCCAGCAGCTTAGAACTGGCTAGCCCCGAGCAGTACTTC. This translates into CASSLELASPEQYF.

This clone has just a few counts. The rearrangement uses TRBV18 and TRBJ2-7, with TRBD2 as a possible D gene (6 bases). V was trimmed by 6 bases and J by 6 bases, leaving 24 bases between them. The CDR3 totals 16 residues. The germline V gene has CDR1 KGHSH and CDR2 LQKENI. CDR3 coding DNA: TGTGCCAGCTCGCCTACCGGGGGTGGGAGGCCCCTCGAGCAGTACTTC. Amino acid sequence: CASSPTGGGRPLEQYF.

The gene calls are TRBV9 and TRBJ2-7; a weak D match, TRBD2 (5 bases). The CDR3 has 14 residues. V was clipped by 0 bases and J by 7 bases, with 14 bases between them. Germline loops: CDR1 SGDLS, CDR2 YYNGEE. DNA for the CDR3: TGTGCCAGCAGCGTAGGGCCCGGGAATAGGGAGCAGTACTTC. This sequence encodes CASSVGPGNREQYF.

This clone was found a few times. The rearrangement uses TRBV29-1 and TRBJ1-1; D unresolved. V dropped 5 bases and J dropped 0 bases, with 16 bases sitting between them. The length of the CDR3 is 15 residues. The germline V gene has CDR1 SQVTM and CDR2 ANQGSEA. CDR3 protein: CSVSRERWMNTEAFF. The CDR3 coding sequence is TGCAGCGTTTCCCGGGAAAGGTGGATGAACACTGAAGCTTTCTTT. Based on the CDR3 plus reference TRBV29-1 and TRBJ1-1, the full variable domain is SAVISQKPSRDICQRGTSLTIQCQVDSQVTMMFWYRQQPGQSLTLIATANQGSEATYESGFVIDKFPISRPNLTFSTLTVSNMSPEDSSIYLCSVSRERWMNTEAFFGQGTRLTVV.

V is TRBV13 and J is TRBJ2-3; the match to TRBD2 covers 9 bases. Germline lookup yields CDR1 PRHDT and CDR2 FYEKMQ (reference sequence). The CDR3 is 18 residues long. The J segment lost 0 bases and the V segment lost 5 bases, leaving 12 bases of the junction unmatched. The CDR3 bases are TGTGCCAGCAGCCCGGGGACTAGCCCCCTAGGGAGCACAGATACGCAGTATTTT. It yields the protein CASSPGTSPLGSTDTQYF.

The chain combines TRBV11-1 with TRBJ1-2; possible D gene TRBD1, 5 bases. Germline-derived CDR1 and CDR2 are SGHAT and FQDESV (reference sequence). The V and J ends lost 5 bases and 6 bases respectively, with 19 bases between them. The CDR3 runs to 15 residues. CDR3 loop: CASSPRSRVMNGYTF. The CDR3, as DNA: TGTGCCAGCAGCCCCCGCAGCAGGGTGATGAATGGCTACACCTTC.

This clone appeared a few times. V and J are TRBV7-2 and TRBJ2-1, with D possibly being TRBD2 (6 bases). This CDR3 is 17 amino acids long. Germline V gene lookup returns CDR1 SGHTA and CDR2 FQGNSA. V was trimmed by 8 bases and J by 6 bases, leaving 26 bases between them. CDR3 amino acids: CASATRPGLPVGNEQFF. CDR3 in DNA: TGTGCCAGCGCCACCCGACCGGGACTCCCTGTGGGCAATGAGCAGTTCTTC.

This clone showed up just a few times. The V call is TRBV18, the J call TRBJ2-7; TRBD1 might be the D (5 bases). Trimming cost V 2 bases and J 5 bases, with 10 bases left between them. Per germline, CDR1 KGHSH and CDR2 LQKENI. The CDR3 loop spans 13 amino acids. The CDR3 bases are TGTGCCAGCTCACCATTAAGGGGCCACGAGCAGTACTTC. It translates to CASSPLRGHEQYF.

This clone was counted a few times. The genes are TRBV6-5 and TRBJ2-5; tentatively, D is TRBD1 (5 bases). This CDR3 is 13 amino acids long. Germline CDR1 and CDR2: MNHEY and SVGAGI. This CDR3 reads CAISQGIGETQYF. The CDR3 DNA follows: TGTGCTATAAGTCAGGGAATCGGAGAGACCCAGTACTTC.

V and J are TRBV2 and TRBJ2-5; 8 bases fit TRBD2. CDR1 SNHLY and CDR2 FYNNEI come from the germline V gene. V was clipped by 10 bases and J by 2 bases; unmatched bases: 12. This CDR3 comprises 15 residues. CDR3 protein: CATSAGGAGQETQYF. The DNA of the CDR3 is TGTGCCACCTCCGCGGGAGGCGCGGGGCAAGAGACCCAGTACTTC.

The J gene is TRBJ2-7, the V gene TRBV7-9, with TRBD2 identical over 8 bases. The CDR3 contains 17 residues. V lost 4 bases, J lost 1 base, and 12 bases stayed unmatched. CDR1 and CDR2 (germline): SEHNR, FQNEAQ (reference sequence). This CDR3 is CASSWRQSGSGSYEQYF. CDR3 bases: TGTGCCAGCAGCTGGCGGCAAAGCGGGAGCGGATCCTACGAGCAGTACTTC. Variable domain in full (rest from reference TRBV7-9 and TRBJ2-7): DTGVSQNPRHKITKRGQNVTFRCDPISEHNRLYWYRQTLGQGPEFLTYFQNEAQLEKSRLLSDRFSAERPKGSFSTLEIQRTEQGDSAMYLCASSWRQSGSGSYEQYFGPGTRLTVT.

This clone has more than one count but fewer than ten. The rearrangement joins TRBV7-9 to TRBJ2-7; D uncertain. CDR3 size: 13 residues. Germline V gene lookup returns CDR1 SEHNR and CDR2 FQNEAQ (reference sequence). Trimming stripped 2 bases from V and 2 bases from J, with 7 bases between. The CDR3 reads CASSLPGTYEQYF. The DNA for the CDR3 is TGTGCCAGCAGCTTACCAGGCACCTACGAGCAGTACTTC.

Written as DNA, the CDR3 is TGTGCCAGCAGCTCACTCGGGATGAATGAAAAACTGTTTTTT. It codes for CASSSLGMNEKLFF. V gene TRBV5-4 combines with J gene TRBJ1-4; D remains unclear. CDR1 is SGHNT and CDR2 is YYREEE in the germline V gene (reference sequence). CDR3 length equals 14 residues. The V gene lost 3 bases and the J gene lost 5 bases, with 11 bases spanning the gap.

The V gene is TRBV7-2, the J gene TRBJ1-2; 7 nucleotides align to TRBD1. The CDR3 is 15 amino acids. Looked up from germline, CDR1 is SGHTA and CDR2 is FQGNSA. The ends lost 6 bases at V and 4 bases at J; junction bases unmatched: 11. The CDR3 loop reads CASRYDRAPFYGYTF. CDR3 sequence (DNA): TGTGCCAGCAGATACGACAGGGCACCATTCTATGGCTACACCTTC.

The rearrangement links TRBV10-3 to TRBJ2-2, with 8 bases lining up with TRBD1. Germline V gene data show CDR1 as ENHRY and CDR2 as SYGVKD. V lost 5 bases, J lost 5 bases, and 1 base stayed unmatched. The CDR3 has 13 amino acids. CDR3 bases: TGTGCCATCAGTAGGACAGGGACCGGGGAGCTGTTTTTT. As protein: CAISRTGTGELFF.

The genes are TRBV29-1 and TRBJ1-1, with TRBD1 as a possible D gene (6 bases). Germline V gives CDR1 SQVTM, CDR2 ANQGSEA. The V end lost 5 bases, the J end lost 0 bases, and 13 bases lay between the germline ends. The CDR3 spans 14 residues. In DNA form, the CDR3 reads TGCAGCGTTACGCGGACAGACATGAACACTGAAGCTTTCTTT. It encodes CSVTRTDMNTEAFF. Variable domain in full (rest from reference TRBV29-1 and TRBJ1-1): SAVISQKPSRDICQRGTSLTIQCQVDSQVTMMFWYRQQPGQSLTLIATANQGSEATYESGFVIDKFPISRPNLTFSTLTVSNMSPEDSSIYLCSVTRTDMNTEAFFGQGTRLTVV.

V usage is TRBV27 and J usage is TRBJ2-7; TRBD2 matches 11 bases. Per the germline V gene, CDR1 is MNHEY and CDR2 is SMNVEV (reference sequence). Trimming at V came to 5 bases and at J to 6 bases, leaving 9 bases not matched to a gene. The CDR3 consists of 15 residues. CDR3 in amino acids: CASSPALAGGVEQYF. In DNA, the CDR3 is TGTGCCAGCAGTCCCGCCCTAGCGGGAGGTGTCGAGCAGTACTTC.

The chain has TRBV2 and TRBJ2-3; D is unclear. CDR1 and CDR2 from the germline V gene are SNHLY and FYNNEI. V was clipped by 5 bases and J by 5 bases, with 8 bases between them. The CDR3 sequence is 12 residues long. CDR3 residues: CASSPGRDTQYF. The CDR3 nucleotides are TGTGCCAGCAGTCCAGGTAGAGATACGCAGTATTTT. Supplemented by reference TRBV2 and TRBJ2-3, the full variable domain reads EPEVTQTPSHQVTQMGQEVILRCVPISNHLYFYWYRQILGQKVEFLVSFYNNEISEKSEIFDDQFSVERPDGSNFTLKIRSTKLEDSAMYFCASSPGRDTQYFGPGTRLTVL.

The chain uses TRBV18 and TRBJ2-2, with D possibly being TRBD1 (5 bases). Germline CDR1 reads KGHSH; CDR2 reads LQKENI. V was cut by 8 bases and J by 1 base, with 8 bases left in between. The CDR3 has 13 amino acids. CDR3 DNA sequence: TGTGCCAGCGACGGACAGAACACCGGGGAGCTGTTTTTT. Amino acid sequence: CASDGQNTGELFF.

CDR3 bases: TGTGCCAGCAGCTTGCAACAGGGGCTTCAAGAGACCCAGTACTTC. Amino acids: CASSLQQGLQETQYF. V gene TRBV7-2 combines with J gene TRBJ2-5; TRBD1 matches 7 bases. CDR1 and CDR2 (germline): SGHTA, FQGNSA. Trimming at V came to 3 bases and at J to 2 bases, leaving 6 bases not matched to a gene. The CDR3 has 15 amino acids. Together with reference TRBV7-2 and TRBJ2-5, the CDR3 gives the full variable domain: GAGVSQSPSNKVTEKGKDVELRCDPISGHTALYWYRQSLGQGLEFLIYFQGNSAPDKSGLPSDRFSAERTGGSVSTLTIQRTQQEDSAVYLCASSLQQGLQETQYFGPGTRLLVL.

This clone was counted only a few times. The chain joins TRBV7-3 to TRBJ1-4; 11 positions match TRBD1. CDR1 and CDR2 (germline): SGHTA, FQGTGA. J was trimmed by 2 bases and V by 0 bases; bases with no gene match: 5. The CDR3 runs 18 residues. CDR3 sequence: CASSLTGTGGFTNEKLFF. The CDR3 nucleotides read TGTGCCAGCAGCTTAACCGGGACAGGGGGATTCACTAATGAAAAACTGTTTTTT. The full variable domain, in which reference TRBV7-3 and TRBJ1-4 provide the parts outside the CDR3, is GAGVSQTPSNKVTEKGKYVELRCDPISGHTALYWYRQSLGQGPEFLIYFQGTGAADDSGLPNDRFFAVRPEGSVSTLKIQRTERGDSAVYLCASSLTGTGGFTNEKLFFGSGTQLSVL.

The chain recombines TRBV5-1 with TRBJ2-7; D is uncertain. Per germline, CDR1 SGHRS and CDR2 YFSETQ. V was clipped by 2 bases and J by 2 bases, with 8 bases between them. CDR3 length: 13 amino acids. The CDR3 region has the DNA TGCGCCAGCAGCTTTTCCCCTACCTACGAGCAGTACTTC. As protein: CASSFSPTYEQYF.

V usage is TRBV7-8 and J usage is TRBJ2-7; D perhaps matches TRBD2 (6 bases). Germline values: CDR1 SGHVS, CDR2 FQNEAQ. The CDR3 is 15 amino acids. V lost 3 bases to trimming and J lost 2 bases, with 14 bases between them. CDR3 bases: TGTGCCAGCAGCTTCGGCGGGACGGGGACCTACGAGCAGTACTTC. This translates into CASSFGGTGTYEQYF.

The rearrangement links TRBV13 to TRBJ2-1, with a tentative D call TRBD2 (6 bases). This CDR3 contains 17 residues. Germline V gene data show CDR1 as PRHDT and CDR2 as FYEKMQ (reference sequence). The V end lost 4 bases, the J end lost 2 bases, and 18 bases lay between the germline ends. As DNA, the CDR3 is TGTGCCAGCAGCTACTCCCTCCGGGGAGGTCCCTACAATGAGCAGTTCTTC. Its protein is CASSYSLRGGPYNEQFF.

As for this clone: An end of the junction does not agree with germline; a read error may underlie this. This sequence joins TRBV28 and TRBJ1-2; TRBD1 matches at 8 bases. Germline values: CDR1 MDHEN, CDR2 SYDVKM. This CDR3 comprises 11 residues. CDR3 loop: CASRIPGQADF. The CDR3 nucleotides read TGTGCCAGCAGGATACCGGGACAGGCAGACTTC.